This TCR beta chain stems from a study of Graves' ophthalmopathy and Graves' hyperthyroidism. As for the study in general: Peripheral blood was gathered at first diagnosis, ahead of any treatment whatsoever.

Germline values: CDR1 LNHDA, CDR2 SQIVND (reference sequence). The CDR3 consists of 13 residues. V lost 7 bases and J 4 bases, leaving 11 bases between the germline ends. Out of about 9.3 ml of fresh peripheral blood, PBMCs were obtained. CDR3 regions of TCR beta were amplified from RNA transcripts. An initial RT-PCR round employing HTBI primers preceded a second-round multiplex PCR. TCRdb itself ran the multiplex PCR reads through MiXCR, one entry per CDR3 protein. Among about 740,000 distinct CDR3 sequences listed, approximately 40% were seen once. Sequencing input: peripheral blood. The clonotype originates from an adult man with Graves' ophthalmopathy. The chain combines TRBV19 with TRBJ1-5; D is undetermined. This CDR3 reads CASKQALNQPQHF. The CDR3 coding sequence is TGTGCCAGTAAGCAGGCGCTGAATCAGCCCCAGCATTTT.